The entry that follows covers one T cell receptor beta chain sequence. Its ends do not fully match the called genes, so a read error is possible. These data come from a study of blood T cells in healthy people across ages. With a J-beta primer mix and a sample-barcoded 5' primer, a second PCR ran 7 to 11 cycles. MiXCR, applied by TCRdb to the 5' RACE reads, yields one record per CDR3 protein. The table includes around 710,000 distinct CDR3 sequences, roughly 44% detected once. CDR1 MNHEY and CDR2 SVGEGT come from the germline V gene. The length of the CDR3 is 15 residues. Sequencing was performed on blood. The clonotype originates from a woman in her sixties in good health. The chain links TRBV6-2 or TRBV6-3 to TRBJ2-7; 9 nucleotides align to TRBD1. CDR3 protein: CANSYGDRDPYEQYF. CDR3 nucleotide sequence: TGTGCCAACAGTTACGGGGACAGGGACCCCTACGAGCAGTACTTC.